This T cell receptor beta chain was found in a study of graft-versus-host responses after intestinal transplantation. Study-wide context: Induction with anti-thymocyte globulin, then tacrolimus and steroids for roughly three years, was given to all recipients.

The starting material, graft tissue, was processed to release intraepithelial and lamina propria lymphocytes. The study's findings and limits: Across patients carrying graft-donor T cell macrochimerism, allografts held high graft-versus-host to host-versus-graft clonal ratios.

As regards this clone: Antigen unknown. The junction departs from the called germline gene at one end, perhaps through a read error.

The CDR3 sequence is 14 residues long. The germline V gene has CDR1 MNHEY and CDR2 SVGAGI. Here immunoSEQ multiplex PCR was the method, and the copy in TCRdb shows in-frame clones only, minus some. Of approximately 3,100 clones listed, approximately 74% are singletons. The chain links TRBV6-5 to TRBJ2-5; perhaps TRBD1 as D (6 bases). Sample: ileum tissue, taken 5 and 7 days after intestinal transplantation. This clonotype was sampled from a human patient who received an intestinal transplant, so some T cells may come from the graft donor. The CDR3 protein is CACSSQGSQETQYF. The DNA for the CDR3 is TGTGCCTGCAGTTCACAGGGATCCCAAGAGACCCAGTACTTC.